Each of the 4 T cell receptor beta chains below was sequenced from the same sample in a study of cytotoxic CD8 clonotypes in ibrutinib-treated CLL. Sequencing used immunoSEQ multiplex PCR; TCRdb keeps in-frame clones, though not all of them. The table lists about 160,000 clones, roughly four fifths of them singletons. Sample: PBMCs, taken after 24 months of ibrutinib treatment. The receptors were gathered from a human donor with chronic lymphocytic leukemia.

This clone was recorded once. Other DNA sequences in this sample translate to the same CDR3. V gene TRBV29-1 combines with J gene TRBJ1-1; D gene unclear. Trimming cost V 4 bases and J 1 base, with 4 bases left between them. Germline-derived CDR1 and CDR2 are SQVTM and ANQGSEA. This CDR3 contains 11 residues. The CDR3 DNA reads TGCAGCGTTGGTAAGAACACTGAAGCTTTCTTT. This sequence encodes CSVGKNTEAFF. Full variable domain (remainder filled in from reference TRBV29-1 and TRBJ1-1): SAVISQKPSRDICQRGTSLTIQCQVDSQVTMMFWYRQQPGQSLTLIATANQGSEATYESGFVIDKFPISRPNLTFSTLTVSNMSPEDSSIYLCSVGKNTEAFFGQGTRLTVV.

This clone was counted only a few times. The V gene is TRBV30, the J gene TRBJ1-4, with D perhaps matching TRBD1 (5 bases). Germline V gives CDR1 GTSNPN, CDR2 SVGIG (reference sequence). The CDR3 is 15 residues long. V was clipped by 4 bases and J by 1 base, with 13 bases between them. CDR3 DNA sequence: TGTGCCTGGAAGATGGTGGGGCAAACTAATGAAAAACTGTTTTTT. Its protein is CAWKMVGQTNEKLFF.

This clone appeared a single time. The rearrangement uses TRBV18 and TRBJ1-1; D uncertain. Germline CDR1 and CDR2: KGHSH and LQKENI. Deletions cut 6 bases from V and 3 bases from J, with 14 bases between. The CDR3 extends over 14 amino acids. CDR3 coding DNA: TGTGCCAGCTCGTTCCAGGCGGGGTACACTGAAGCTTTCTTT. It yields the protein CASSFQAGYTEAFF.

The J gene is TRBJ1-5, the V gene TRBV5-1; possible D gene TRBD1, 5 bases. The CDR3 is made up of 15 amino acids. Between the trimmed V and J ends, which lost 1 base and 0 bases, there was a span of 8 bases. Per germline, CDR1 SGHRS and CDR2 YFSETQ. The CDR3 loop reads CASSLRGVSNQPQHF. CDR3 nucleotides: TGCGCCAGCAGCTTGCGGGGGGTTAGCAATCAGCCCCAGCATTTT.